This T cell receptor (beta chain) stems from a study of long-term antiretroviral therapy in people with HIV. Version v3.0 of the immunoSEQ assay was performed at survey level. Clones were sequenced by immunoSEQ multiplex PCR, and TCRdb holds only the in-frame ones, with some missing. The data hold around 21,000 clones, with 80% to 90% observed a single time. Trimming took 3 bases from V and 0 from J, leaving 5 bases between them. The CDR3 totals 13 residues. Germline V gene lookup returns CDR1 LNHDA and CDR2 SQIVND (reference sequence). The clonotype originates from a man aged 18 to 30 with HIV. The chain couples TRBV19 to TRBJ2-5; no definite D call. The sample here was unsorted PBMCs, taken 0.2 years before starting antiretroviral therapy. The CDR3 nucleotides read TGTGCCAGTAGTATGGGGTACCAAGAGACCCAGTACTTC. Protein: CASSMGYQETQYF. Complete variable domain (other parts from reference TRBV19 and TRBJ2-5): DGGITQSPKYLFRKEGQNVTLSCEQNLNHDAMYWYRQDPGQGLRLIYYSQIVNDFQKGDIAEGYSVSREKKESFPLTVTSAQKNPTAFYLCASSMGYQETQYFGPGTRLLVL.